A selection of T cell receptor beta chains follows, all from one sample in a study of T cell clones after liver transplantation. Measured with immunoSEQ multiplex PCR; TCRdb has only the in-frame clones, and not every one. Of fewer than 110,000 clones listed, around 80% are singletons. Sample: CD4+ T cells from blood, taken 47 months after liver transplant. These receptors were taken from a human patient who received a liver transplant. Some T cells here may be from the graft donor. CDR3s include the opening cysteine and the closing phenylalanine or tryptophan. Fields, in order: V gene, J gene, CDR3 protein.

TRBV4-1	TRBJ1-1	CASSPTRDMNTEAFF
TRBV28	TRBJ1-2	CASSVNQGGGYTF
TRBV19	TRBJ1-3	CASSMEATSEDTIYF
TRBV7-3	TRBJ2-4	CASSLRQGDIQYF
TRBV15	TRBJ2-5	CATSRGRGRETQYF
TRBV4-1	TRBJ2-2	CASSQDLNGPYTGELFF
TRBV18	TRBJ2-7	CASSEGTTTYEQYF
TRBV5-1	TRBJ2-2	CASRNRGDTGELFF
TRBV20-1	TRBJ1-2	CSAASPGGYTF
TRBV6-5	TRBJ2-2	CASSSRGMTGELFF
TRBV28	TRBJ1-1	CASSFFWNTEAFF
TRBV4-2	TRBJ2-1	CASSQEQSSSYNEQFF
TRBV11-2	TRBJ1-2	CASSLIQGAGGYTF
TRBV7-7	TRBJ2-6	CAIGDSSGANVLTF
TRBV5-6	TRBJ1-2	CASSLRGARYGYTF
TRBV9	TRBJ2-3	CASSGTGVDTQYF
TRBV7-3	TRBJ2-7	CASSLSDIQRGPSVTYEQYF
TRBV30	TRBJ1-2	CAWTGRGPGGYTF
TRBV7-2	TRBJ1-3	CASSYPRQLSGNTIYF
TRBV29-1	TRBJ2-6	CSVEVTSGANVLTF
TRBV9	TRBJ2-2	CASSVGWGELFF
TRBV7-8	TRBJ1-2	CASSQPGQPQGYTF
TRBV6-1	TRBJ2-2	CASRTRGGRAGELFF
TRBV9	TRBJ2-7	CASSSAGTGVSYEQYF
TRBV5-8	TRBJ2-1	CASSKDSLVFSYNEQFF
TRBV5-1	TRBJ2-5	CASSSGRPASQETQYF
TRBV19	TRBJ1-3	CASSITRTDSGNTIYF
TRBV19	TRBJ2-1	CASSIAGGNSYNEQFF
TRBV2	TRBJ2-2	CASSVLVSGELFF
TRBV12-5	TRBJ2-1	CASGLGVGGRNEQFF
TRBV19	TRBJ2-7	CATKPEGAAYEQYF
TRBV5-4	TRBJ2-2	CASSWGGSTGELFF
TRBV19	TRBJ1-2	CASSRQRGYTF
TRBV5-1	TRBJ2-7	CASSLGDRDEQYF
TRBV14	TRBJ2-2	CASSQTRGGELFF
TRBV9	TRBJ1-5	CASSPGPDQPQHF
TRBV5-1	TRBJ2-2	CASSRDDTGELFF